This T cell receptor beta chain was identified during a study of identifying expanded T cells in peripheral blood. Healthy donors had no documented immune events, such as infections, while sampled. General observations from the study: Variance in clone template counts between approximately two-week samples significantly increased with total template count across all healthy donors. Over approximately two and four weeks, about 15 and 19 clones changed, versus more than 1 between replicates.

Between the trimmed V and J ends, which lost 3 bases and 4 bases, there was a span of 12 bases. The germline V gene encodes CDR1 LGHNA and CDR2 YSLEER. This CDR3 has 14 amino acids. Profiling relied on immunoSEQ multiplex PCR, and the TCRdb table lists in-frame clones only, not all of them. The data hold approximately 120,000 clones, with 84% observed a single time. A note on this clone: Its antigen is not identified.

The chain is built from TRBV4-3 and TRBJ1-1; D remains unclear. This receptor was obtained from a person aged 18 to 75 in good health. Sequencing input: blood. For the CDR3, the DNA is TGCGCCAGCAGCCAGGACTACTGGGCCACTGAAGCTTTCTTT. Amino acid sequence: CASSQDYWATEAFF.